The 6 T cell receptor beta chains given below trace back to one sample, sequenced in a study of T cell changes during pregnancy in multiple sclerosis. TCRdb's copy holds only in-frame clones and misses some; the assay was immunoSEQ multiplex PCR. The repertoire holds 100,000 or so clones, with around 93% as singletons. Specimen: peripheral blood, collected in the third trimester of pregnancy. The receptors were sampled from a female donor with multiple sclerosis, enrolled in a pregnancy study.

V and J are TRBV28 and TRBJ1-5, with 8 nucleotides matching TRBD1. The CDR3 has 21 residues. The germline V gene encodes CDR1 MDHEN and CDR2 SYDVKM. V was clipped by 2 bases and J by 0 bases; unmatched bases: 18. The CDR3 region is CASSLITTRPQGGYSNQPQHF. The CDR3 DNA sequence: TGTGCCAGCAGTTTAATCACCACGCGCCCACAGGGGGGATATAGCAATCAGCCCCAGCATTTT.

The V gene is TRBV14, the J gene TRBJ2-2; D is uncertain. V gave up 0 bases and J gave up 6 bases, with 11 bases separating them. The CDR3 totals 15 residues. Germline V lookup: CDR1 SGHDN, CDR2 FVKESK. In DNA, the CDR3 is TGTGCCAGCAGCCAAGATATCGGTTTCCCCGGGGAGCTGTTTTTT. It encodes CASSQDIGFPGELFF.

Comment on this clone: Other DNA sequences from this sample encode an identical CDR3 as well. This chain connects TRBV5-1 to TRBJ2-1; 10 nucleotides line up with TRBD2. Germline V lookup: CDR1 SGHRS, CDR2 YFSETQ. The CDR3 spans 15 residues. Unmatched junction bases numbered 3, after V lost 3 bases and J lost 3 bases. CDR3 nucleotides: TGCGCCAGCAGCTCAGGACTAGCGGTCTACAATGAGCAGTTCTTC. Translation: CASSSGLAVYNEQFF.

This chain links TRBV19 with TRBJ2-7; 8 bases align to TRBD1. Germline CDR1 reads LNHDA; CDR2 reads SQIVND (reference sequence). There are 14 residues in the CDR3. For the CDR3, the DNA is TGTGCGGGGCCAAGGACAGGGAAATCCTACGAGCAGTACTTC. Translated: CAGPRTGKSYEQYF.

V and J are TRBV7-3 and TRBJ2-1, with a possible D match to TRBD2 (6 bases). V was shortened by 8 bases and J by 3 bases, with 17 bases between the two germline ends. CDR3 size: 15 residues. In germline, CDR1 is SGHTA, CDR2 FQGTGA. The CDR3, as DNA: TGTGCCAGCCAGAAGCGACGGGAGAGCTACAATGAGCAGTTCTTC. Its protein is CASQKRRESYNEQFF.

This chain connects TRBV20-1 to TRBJ1-3; D is undetermined. CDR1 DFQATT and CDR2 SNEGSKA come from the germline V gene (reference sequence). V dropped 6 bases and J dropped 2 bases, with 5 bases sitting between them. The CDR3 totals 11 residues. The CDR3 loop reads CSASPGNTIYF. Written as DNA, the CDR3 is TGCAGTGCCTCTCCTGGAAACACCATATATTTT.